This TCR beta chain was identified during a study of regulatory T cells in long-lasting Graves disease (dated by TCRdb to the early 2020s). Notes on the research overall: To count as having persistent Graves' disease, a patient had to have received antithyroid drug treatment for over 5 years with TSH receptor autoantibodies remaining persistently positive. The study was conducted in China and was registered as a clinical trial. This study used TCR sequencing and RNA sequencing of peripheral blood to compare persistent Graves' disease patients against newly diagnosed Graves' disease patients. Persistent Graves' disease patients in the clinical cohort had taken antithyroid drugs for about 10.3 years on average. A total of roughly 35 samples underwent TCR sequencing: about 13 from persistent and roughly 20 from newly diagnosed Graves' disease patients. The study at large found these results: Peripheral blood alone was examined, since thyroid tissue, which constituted the primary lesion, could not be accessed. Persistent Graves' disease patients showed lower TCR Shannon entropy and fewer highly expanded clones than newly diagnosed patients, suggesting clonal expansion. TRBV28, TRBJ1-2 and TRBJ2-5 were preferentially used in persistent disease, while TRBV20-1 and TRBJ2-1 were favored in newly diagnosed disease. The small sample size was acknowledged by the authors as a limitation that may reduce accuracy. Only the TCR beta chain was sequenced and analyzed. Patients with persistent disease shared more public clonotypes (about 2,500) than newly diagnosed patients did (around 1,000).

The receptor library was made with multiplex PCR. For sequencing, an Illumina HiSeq 4000 was employed. CDR3 regions were amplified by Arm-PCR with iRepertoire HTBI primers to construct TCR beta libraries. Gel purification was performed on PCR products prior to sequencing. The paper's data handling went like this. Gene usage analysis of CDR3 amino acid clonotypes used the 60 to 80 TRBV and about 13 TRBJ segments found across samples. COPE and FqMerger were used to merge filtered high-quality paired reads into contigs. BLAST was used to align contigs to IMGT TRBV, TRBD and TRBJ reference genes, and CDR3 was defined according to IMGT. Any clonotype with a frequency above 0.1% was classified as a highly expanded clone. Shannon entropy served as the measure of repertoire diversity, while the Gini coefficient captured V-J evenness. Clonotypes shared by more than one individual were considered public. The raw public reads went through TCRdb reprocessing: fastp at Q25, MiXCR clone calling, in-frame beta chains kept. Each entry is one CDR3 protein sequence, shown with its most common DNA and genes. TCRdb's processing, not the authors' own work, is the source of the V and J calls. The sample table records about 430,000 distinct CDR3 sequences; approximately 22% of these occur just once. The ten largest clonotypes hold over 11% of the sample.

CDR1 SGHKS and CDR2 YYEKEE were looked up in the germline V gene (reference sequence). There are 14 amino acids in the CDR3, from cysteine to phenylalanine inclusive. Just CDR3 DNA is preserved here, 42 bases in frame from base 1. V has 5 bases trimmed and J has 5 bases trimmed; junction bases matching no gene number 9. In its sample, this clonotype was seen many times. Its antigen is currently not known. No much larger clone exists at a distance of one base, and base qualities are not known. What this sample's time point label stands for: persistent/refractory GD, antithyroid drugs over 5 years with positive TRAb. For both TCR sequencing and RNA sequencing, RNA was extracted from PBMCs using TRIzol. Graves' disease was diagnosed according to American Thyroid Association guidelines. Patients for the study were recruited at an endocrinology department in Xi'an, China. Each patient gave approximately 8.8 milliliters of peripheral blood, collected in an EDTA anticoagulant tube. Ficoll Paque Plus density gradient separation was used to isolate PBMCs, and no additional T cell sorting was done. An Agilent 2100 Bioanalyzer and agarose gel were used to assess RNA quality, and a NanoDrop 2000 was used to measure RNA concentration.

The TCR sequence derives from a female donor with Graves disease. Sequencing used peripheral blood mononuclear cells (PBMCs), obtained when the disease was refractory, from a patient treated with antithyroid drugs. This chain joins TRBV5-5 to TRBJ1-1, and 7 junctional nucleotides match TRBD1. The nucleotide sequence is given as TGTGCCAGCAGGTTATCGGACAGGAGGACTGAAGCTTTCTTT. Its protein product is CASRLSDRRTEAFF. Outside the CDR3, residues come from the reference TRBV5-5 and TRBJ1-1 proteins, so the full variable domain is: DAGVTQSPTHLIKTRGQQVTLRCSPISGHKSVSWYQQVLGQGPQFIFQYYEKEERGRGNFPDRFSARQFPNYSSELNVNALLLGDSALYLCASRLSDRRTEAFFGQGTRLTVV.